This passage covers 31 T cell receptor beta chains from one sample sequenced in a study of T cells in Graves' hyperthyroidism and ophthalmopathy (dated by TCRdb to about 2019). Libraries were constructed by multiplex PCR. Sequencing was carried out with an Illumina HiSeq 2000. The TCR beta CDR3 regions were amplified from RNA transcripts. For the first round of RT-PCR on the TCR CDR3, the HTBI primer set was used together with the Qiagen OneStep RT-PCR kit. Using fastp trimming at Q25 and MiXCR clonotype assembly, TCRdb reanalyzed the public sequencing data and kept in-frame beta chains. Every distinct CDR3 protein forms one entry, paired with its most common genes and DNA. The sample records around 350,000 distinct CDR3 sequences, under 20% of which are singletons. About 4% of the sample comes from the top ten. Sequencing was performed on blood. The receptors stem from a woman between 18 and 29 years old with Graves' hyperthyroidism.

Comment on this clonotype: Germline is not matched at one junction end, which may reflect a read error. V and J are TRBV3-1 and TRBJ1-2, with D hard to call. The germline CDR1 and CDR2 sequences are LGHDT and YNNKEL (reference sequence). The CDR3 has 14 amino acids. CDR3 amino acids: CASSHEVPNYGYTF. The CDR3 DNA reads as TGTGCCAGCAGCCACGAAGTGCCCAACTATGGTTACACCTTC.

The count of this clonotype is one. The CDR3 DNA reads as TGTGCCAGCAGTTTAGCGGGGGGGCCGTTGGAGACCCAGTACTTC. This encodes CASSLAGGPLETQYF. V and J are TRBV28 and TRBJ2-5; 9 positions agree with TRBD2. The germline V gene encodes CDR1 MDHEN and CDR2 SYDVKM. CDR3 size: 15 residues. After removal of 2 bases from V and 5 bases from J, the junction contained 6 bases not matched to a gene.

This chain joins TRBV15 and TRBJ2-5; no firm D call. V dropped 0 bases and J dropped 2 bases, with 10 bases sitting between them. The CDR3 has 15 residues. Germline V CDR1 and CDR2: LNHNV, YYDKDF (reference sequence). CDR3 coding DNA: TGTGCCACCAGCAGAGATCTACTAAAGCAAGAGACCCAGTACTTC. Encoded protein: CATSRDLLKQETQYF.

This clonotype was seen repeatedly, ten times or more. The gene calls are TRBV7-8 and TRBJ1-6; 9 nucleotides align to TRBD1. V shed 4 bases, J shed 10 bases, and the junction held 8 bases outside the gene matches. Germline loops: CDR1 SGHVS, CDR2 FQNEAQ. The CDR3 sequence is 15 residues long. CDR3 in DNA: TGTGCCAGCAGCTGGGGACAGGGAGAATCCTCACCCCTCCACTTT. Translating it yields CASSWGQGESSPLHF.

This clonotype has a count of ten or more. CDR3 region: CSAREGGETQYF. CDR3 bases: TGCAGTGCTAGAGAAGGGGGGGAGACCCAGTACTTC. This chain links TRBV20-1 with TRBJ2-5; perhaps D is TRBD1 or TRBD2 (6 bases each). In germline, CDR1 is DFQATT, CDR2 SNEGSKA (reference sequence). Trimming pared 0 bases from V and 5 bases from J, leaving 7 bases between. This CDR3 is built from 12 residues.

This clonotype showed up just a few times. The chain has TRBV7-3 and TRBJ1-3; D perhaps matches TRBD1 (6 bases). Germline lookup yields CDR1 SGHTA and CDR2 FQGTGA. CDR3 length: 13 residues. Trimming pared 5 bases from V and 4 bases from J, leaving 9 bases between. CDR3 in amino acids: CASSRDMGNTIYF. The CDR3 bases are TGTGCCAGCAGCCGGGACATGGGAAACACCATATATTTT.

This clonotype was recorded at least ten times. The rearrangement joins TRBV15 to TRBJ2-7, with D unclear. The CDR3 loop spans 13 amino acids. V gave up 1 base and J gave up 5 bases, with 9 bases separating them. Germline CDR1 LNHNV, CDR2 YYDKDF (reference sequence). The CDR3 reads CATSRVRANEQYF. CDR3 DNA sequence: TGTGCCACCAGCAGAGTCCGAGCGAACGAGCAGTACTTC.

This clonotype has at least ten counts. The V call is TRBV10-3, the J call TRBJ2-7; D is undetermined. The V end lost 4 bases, the J end lost 6 bases, and 10 bases lay between the germline ends. The CDR3 runs to 12 residues. Germline assignment: CDR1 ENHRY and CDR2 SYGVKD. In DNA form, the CDR3 reads TGTGCCATCAGTGGGAAGGGTGGCGAGCAGTACTTC. This sequence encodes CAISGKGGEQYF.

This clonotype was seen at least ten times. The chain is built from TRBV28 and TRBJ2-7, with D perhaps TRBD1 (5 bases). The CDR3 length is 13 residues. The germline CDR1 and CDR2 sequences are MDHEN and SYDVKM. The V end was cut by 3 bases, the J end by 0 bases, with 6 bases between. The CDR3 coding sequence is TGTGCCAGCAGTTTGGACATCTCCTACGAGCAGTACTTC. As protein: CASSLDISYEQYF.

There are many counts of this clonotype. V is TRBV20-1 and J is TRBJ1-5, with TRBD1 as a possible D gene (5 bases). In germline, CDR1 is DFQATT, CDR2 SNEGSKA (reference sequence). Trimming stripped 6 bases from V and 7 bases from J, with 19 bases between. The CDR3 has 14 residues. The CDR3 loop reads CSAQVGGFGQPQHF. For the CDR3, the DNA is TGCAGTGCACAGGTGGGGGGGTTCGGCCAGCCCCAGCATTTT.

The sample holds many counts of this clonotype. The chain carries TRBV2 and TRBJ2-6; tentative D call: TRBD1 (6 bases). Germline V gene lookup returns CDR1 SNHLY and CDR2 FYNNEI. Trimming took 8 bases from V and 0 from J, leaving 20 bases between them. There are 18 residues in the CDR3. CDR3 DNA: TGTGCCAGCCCCGGGACATCACAACCTGTCTCTGGGGCCAACGTCCTGACTTTC. It specifies CASPGTSQPVSGANVLTF.

V is TRBV15 and J is TRBJ2-7, with TRBD1 matching 7 bases. CDR3 length: 15 amino acids. V lost 2 bases to trimming and J lost 1 base; unmatched junction nucleotides: 5. CDR1 is LNHNV and CDR2 is YYDKDF in the germline V gene (reference sequence). This chain's CDR3 is CATSRPGQASYEQYF. Here the CDR3 DNA reads TGTGCCACCAGCAGACCAGGACAGGCATCCTACGAGCAGTACTTC.

The sample holds many counts of this clonotype. This rearrangement joins TRBV4-2 to TRBJ2-5; D call uncertain. CDR3 length: 15 residues. V was cut by 1 base and J by 0 bases, with 9 bases left in between. Germline V lookup: CDR1 LGHNA, CDR2 YNFKEQ. The CDR3 region has the DNA TGTGCCAGCAGCCAAGGGAGCAGGAACCAAGAGACCCAGTACTTC. This encodes CASSQGSRNQETQYF.

The V gene is TRBV7-8, the J gene TRBJ1-1; D gene unclear. Trimming took 5 bases from V and 0 from J, leaving 16 bases between them. The CDR3 is 16 residues long. CDR1 SGHVS and CDR2 FQNEAQ come from the germline V gene. This CDR3 is CASSLREGYLNTEAFF. CDR3 nucleotides: TGTGCCAGCAGCCTTAGGGAAGGGTACTTGAACACTGAAGCTTTCTTT.

This clonotype appeared many times. The chain recombines TRBV3-1 with TRBJ2-2, with D tentatively TRBD1 (5 bases). V gave up 4 bases and J gave up 6 bases, with 12 bases separating them. Germline CDR1 reads LGHDT; CDR2 reads YNNKEL (reference sequence). The CDR3 is made up of 14 amino acids. This CDR3 reads CASSLTEIAGELFF. The CDR3 DNA is TGTGCCAGCAGCCTGACAGAGATTGCCGGGGAGCTGTTTTTT.

This clonotype was recorded a few times. The genes are TRBV7-9 and TRBJ1-1, with 8 positions matching TRBD1. The CDR3 totals 15 residues. With 1 base clipped from V and 1 base from J, the junction kept 2 bases outside the gene matches. Germline CDR1 SEHNR, CDR2 FQNEAQ (reference sequence). The CDR3 DNA reads TGTGCCAGCAGCTTAGTTGACAGGGGGAACACTGAAGCTTTCTTT. Its protein is CASSLVDRGNTEAFF.

This clonotype was observed a single time. For the CDR3, the DNA is TGTGCCAGCAGTTTGGAGAGGGTCTACGAGCAGTACTTC. Translating gives CASSLERVYEQYF. V gene TRBV6-5 combines with J gene TRBJ2-7; TRBD2 is a possible D gene (5 bases). V lost 4 bases and J 3 bases, leaving 10 bases between the germline ends. The CDR3 sequence is 13 residues long. The germline V gene has CDR1 MNHEY and CDR2 SVGAGI.

The table lists this clonotype with many counts. V and J are TRBV6-1 and TRBJ1-2; no firm D call. V shed 3 bases and J shed 5 bases, with 10 bases lying between them. This CDR3 comprises 13 residues. Germline V gives CDR1 MNHNS, CDR2 SASEGT. CDR3 loop: CASSDTSRYGYTF. CDR3 nucleotide sequence: TGTGCCAGCAGTGATACCTCAAGATATGGCTACACCTTC.

The sample holds many counts of this clonotype. This chain joins TRBV6-4 and TRBJ1-1, with D perhaps TRBD1 (6 bases). The length of the CDR3 is 19 residues. V lost 6 bases, J lost 0 bases, and 26 bases lay in between. From germline, CDR1 is MRHNA and CDR2 SNTAGT. This CDR3 is CASSLSFPLPGQMNTEAFF. The CDR3 DNA is TGTGCCAGCAGCCTTTCCTTCCCTCTTCCGGGACAAATGAACACTGAAGCTTTCTTT.

This clonotype was picked up many times. V and J are TRBV13 and TRBJ2-7; 9 bases align to TRBD2. There are 17 residues in the CDR3. Per the germline V gene, CDR1 is PRHDT and CDR2 is FYEKMQ (reference sequence). Losses at the gene ends were 0 bases for V and 5 bases for J; bases not matched to a gene: 11. CDR3 nucleotides: TGTGCCAGCAGCTTAGGCGGGTACCTAGCGGGAATTGACGAGCAGTACTTC. Amino acid sequence: CASSLGGYLAGIDEQYF.

This clonotype was counted many times. The chain combines TRBV15 with TRBJ2-7, with TRBD1 matching 10 bases. Germline CDR1 reads LNHNV; CDR2 reads YYDKDF (reference sequence). The V segment lost 0 bases and the J segment 5 bases; nucleotides outside the gene matches: 7. This CDR3 spans 16 amino acids. This chain's CDR3 is CATSREGQGGIHEQYF. For the CDR3, the DNA is TGTGCCACCAGCAGAGAAGGACAGGGGGGAATCCACGAGCAGTACTTC.

This clonotype appeared many times. This chain connects TRBV6-5 to TRBJ2-7, with D possibly called TRBD1 or TRBD2 (6 bases each). The CDR3 runs to 14 residues. In germline, CDR1 is MNHEY, CDR2 SVGAGI. V lost 6 bases to trimming and J lost 2 bases, with 14 bases between them. The CDR3 is CASRGWGAPYEQYF. The CDR3 DNA reads TGTGCCAGCAGGGGTTGGGGGGCTCCCTACGAGCAGTACTTC.

There are many counts of this clonotype. This chain joins TRBV6-5 and TRBJ1-2, with D perhaps TRBD1 (6 bases). Germline values: CDR1 MNHEY, CDR2 SVGAGI. The V gene lost 0 bases and the J gene lost 6 bases, with 14 bases spanning the gap. The CDR3 has 15 amino acids. Here the CDR3 reads CASSYSRGGEDGYTF. CDR3 sequence (DNA): TGTGCCAGCAGTTACTCTCGAGGGGGGGAGGATGGCTACACCTTC.

This clonotype showed up many times. CDR3 residues: CASSAGTGGGQPQHF. CDR3 nucleotide sequence: TGCGCCAGCAGTGCGGGGACAGGGGGTGGTCAGCCCCAGCATTTT. The rearrangement uses TRBV10-1 and TRBJ1-5, with 11 bases lining up with TRBD1. Germline V gives CDR1 WNHNN, CDR2 SYGVQD (reference sequence). The CDR3 is 15 residues long. The J segment lost 6 bases and the V segment lost 4 bases, leaving 5 bases of the junction unmatched.

At least ten counts were recorded for this clonotype. The chain joins TRBV12-3 or TRBV12-4 to TRBJ1-1, with TRBD1 identical over 8 bases. This CDR3 is built from 17 residues. Losses at the gene ends were 5 bases for V and 5 bases for J; bases not matched to a gene: 16. CDR3 nucleotide sequence: TGTGCCAGCAGTCCCGAATCATTAGGGACAGGTTTTACTGAAGCTTTCTTT. It yields the protein CASSPESLGTGFTEAFF.

Of note for this clonotype: One end of the junction does not line up with germline, which may come from a read error. CDR3 region: CASGLTGQVPYEQYF. CDR3 sequence (DNA): TGTGCCAGCGGCTTGACGGGACAGGTGCCCTACGAGCAGTACTTC. The chain uses TRBV5-5 and TRBJ2-7, with 8 nucleotides matching TRBD1. Germline values: CDR1 SGHKS, CDR2 YYEKEE (reference sequence). CDR3 length equals 15 residues.

This clonotype was counted only a few times. This chain links TRBV20-1 with TRBJ2-5, with 7 positions matching TRBD2. Germline V lookup: CDR1 DFQATT, CDR2 SNEGSKA (reference sequence). V gave up 4 bases and J gave up 1 base; unmatched junction bases: 6. The CDR3 consists of 14 residues. The CDR3 DNA is TGCAGTGCTACCCCCGGCGGGAGCCAAGAGACCCAGTACTTC. It codes for CSATPGGSQETQYF.

Ten or more counts support this clonotype. The V gene is TRBV20-1, the J gene TRBJ2-7; possibly TRBD1 or TRBD2 for D (6 bases each). V was clipped by 0 bases and J by 3 bases, with 15 bases between them. The CDR3 spans 15 residues. Germline V gene sequence: CDR1 DFQATT, CDR2 SNEGSKA (reference sequence). As DNA, the CDR3 is TGCAGTGCTAGAGACGTGGGGGGCCCTCGCTACGAGCAGTACTTC. Translated, it gives CSARDVGGPRYEQYF.

The chain links TRBV10-3 to TRBJ1-5, with no clear D. From germline, CDR1 is ENHRY and CDR2 SYGVKD. With 8 bases removed from V and 7 bases from J, the gap between germline ends came to 6 bases. The CDR3 extends over 10 amino acids. The CDR3 nucleotides read TGTGCCATCCTTGGACAGCCCCAGCATTTT. It is translated as CAILGQPQHF.

This clonotype came up many times. The chain couples TRBV14 to TRBJ1-1; no clear D. This CDR3 is 14 amino acids long. CDR1 and CDR2 (germline): SGHDN, FVKESK. The ends were cut back, 4 bases at V and 4 bases at J, with 13 bases in the middle. As DNA, the CDR3 is TGTGCCAGCAGCCCCTTGGAGCTTGGCACTGAAGCTTTCTTT. The encoded protein is CASSPLELGTEAFF.

This clonotype has more than one count but fewer than ten. This chain links TRBV6-1 with TRBJ2-7; the D call may be TRBD1 or TRBD2 (5 bases each). V was cut by 3 bases and J by 6 bases, with 12 bases left in between. The CDR3 runs to 13 residues. Germline-derived CDR1 and CDR2 are MNHNS and SASEGT. The CDR3 here is CASSELGRGEQYF. The CDR3 bases are TGTGCCAGCAGTGAGTTGGGACGAGGCGAGCAGTACTTC.